Shown below are 32 T cell receptor beta chains from a single sample sequenced in a study of cytomegalovirus exposure and HLA in healthy donors. It was with 60 Vbeta and 13 Jbeta primers that the PCR ran. TCRdb keeps only in-frame clones here, not all; method: immunoSEQ multiplex PCR. This repertoire includes 120,000 to 150,000 clones. Sequences were obtained from PBMCs. These receptors all come from a woman aged 50 to 60 in good health and CMV-seronegative.

The chain links TRBV28 to TRBJ1-2, with D possibly TRBD1 on 5 matching bases. The germline CDR1 and CDR2 sequences are MDHEN and SYDVKM. The CDR3 runs 16 residues. V was shortened by 1 base and J by 6 bases, with 18 bases between the two germline ends. The CDR3 DNA reads TGTGCCAGCAGTTTATCGGTGGGGGGACCTCGGAATGGCTACACCTTC. Encoded protein: CASSLSVGGPRNGYTF.

The chain couples TRBV30 to TRBJ2-1; 7 nucleotides align to TRBD2. The length of the CDR3 is 12 residues. Germline V gives CDR1 GTSNPN, CDR2 SVGIG (reference sequence). With 5 bases clipped from V and 10 bases from J, the junction kept 8 bases outside the gene matches. Here the CDR3 DNA reads TGTGCCTGGGATCCCAGCGGGGCCGAGCAGTTCTTC. Translated: CAWDPSGAEQFF.

V gene TRBV4-1 combines with J gene TRBJ2-1; 14 positions match TRBD2. Per germline, CDR1 MGHRA and CDR2 YSYEKL. V lost 1 base and J lost 0; bases outside the gene matches: 5. This CDR3 has 19 amino acids. In DNA form, the CDR3 reads TGCGCCAGCAGCCAAGGGGCAGGGACTAGCGGGAGCTCCTACAATGAGCAGTTCTTC. Translated, it gives CASSQGAGTSGSSYNEQFF.

This chain connects TRBV6-5 to TRBJ1-2; D is perhaps TRBD1 (5 bases). Germline lookup yields CDR1 MNHEY and CDR2 SVGAGI. Trimming removed 5 bases at V and 0 bases at J, with 13 bases between. The CDR3 covers 15 residues. The CDR3: CASSRTGGANYGYTF. Here the CDR3 DNA reads TGTGCCAGCAGTAGAACAGGCGGCGCTAACTATGGCTACACCTTC.

The chain joins TRBV5-1 to TRBJ2-1, with 8 bases aligning to TRBD1. Germline V gene lookup returns CDR1 SGHRS and CDR2 YFSETQ. This CDR3 spans 15 amino acids. J was trimmed by 4 bases and V by 4 bases; bases with no gene match: 7. The CDR3 region is CASSGGQGRYNEQFF. CDR3 nucleotide sequence: TGCGCCAGCAGCGGCGGACAGGGAAGATACAATGAGCAGTTCTTC.

The genes are TRBV2 and TRBJ2-5; D is unclear. Germline V lookup: CDR1 SNHLY, CDR2 FYNNEI. V was pared by 6 bases and J by 5 bases, with 10 bases between. The CDR3 has 12 amino acids. CDR3 in DNA: TGTGCCAGCAGCCAGACCAGGGAGACCCAGTACTTC. It codes for CASSQTRETQYF.

The J gene is TRBJ1-2, the V gene TRBV10-3; 10 bases are a match to TRBD1. V was clipped by 4 bases and J by 3 bases; unmatched bases: 11. This CDR3 has 17 amino acids. Germline lookup yields CDR1 ENHRY and CDR2 SYGVKD. The CDR3 DNA reads as TGTGCCATCAGTGCGACACGGCCGGGACAGGGGCACTATGGCTACACCTTC. It specifies CAISATRPGQGHYGYTF.

The genes are TRBV5-4 and TRBJ1-1; D is undetermined. CDR1 is SGHNT and CDR2 is YYREEE in the germline V gene (reference sequence). The CDR3 runs to 12 residues. V lost 4 bases and J 4 bases, leaving 8 bases between the germline ends. CDR3 bases: TGTGCCAGCAGCCCGGAGGGCACTGAAGCTTTCTTT. Protein product: CASSPEGTEAFF.

V is TRBV10-3 and J is TRBJ1-6; D is ambiguous. The CDR3 has 13 amino acids. Germline lookup yields CDR1 ENHRY and CDR2 SYGVKD. The V and J ends lost 5 bases and 9 bases respectively, with 11 bases between them. The DNA for the CDR3 is TGTGCCATCAGTAGGCCAGGATTTTCACCCCTCCACTTT. It yields the protein CAISRPGFSPLHF.

This chain joins TRBV25-1 and TRBJ2-7, with TRBD1 as a possible D gene (5 bases). The germline CDR1 and CDR2 sequences are MGHDK and SYGVNS. V lost 8 bases and J 3 bases, leaving 8 bases between the germline ends. This CDR3 is 11 amino acids long. CDR3 residues: CASADSYEQYF. DNA for the CDR3: TGTGCCAGCGCCGACAGCTACGAGCAGTACTTC.

This chain uses TRBV7-2 with TRBJ1-1, with D possibly TRBD1 on 5 matching bases. Trimming took off 6 bases at V and 10 bases at J, with 15 bases between the two ends. CDR3 length: 12 amino acids. Germline V gene lookup returns CDR1 SGHTA and CDR2 FQGNSA. In DNA, the CDR3 is TGTGCCAGCAGTATCGGGACTTCTGTAGCTTTCTTT. As protein: CASSIGTSVAFF.

The chain links TRBV13 to TRBJ2-7; TRBD1 aligns across 9 bases. The CDR3 is made up of 15 amino acids. Per the germline V gene, CDR1 is PRHDT and CDR2 is FYEKMQ (reference sequence). V gave up 5 bases and J gave up 2 bases; unmatched junction bases: 7. The chain's CDR3 is CASSPWDRAAYEQYF. CDR3 sequence (DNA): TGTGCCAGCAGCCCCTGGGACAGGGCCGCCTACGAGCAGTACTTC.

This chain connects TRBV19 to TRBJ1-1, with a possible D match to TRBD1 (5 bases). The CDR3 loop spans 11 amino acids. Deletions cut 2 bases from V and 9 bases from J, with 7 bases between. The germline gives CDR1 LNHDA, CDR2 SQIVND (reference sequence). The CDR3 DNA sequence: TGTGCCAGTAGTATAAGGGGCCAAGCTTTCTTT. Its translation: CASSIRGQAFF.

The chain links TRBV5-4 to TRBJ2-2; D gene unclear. The CDR3 runs 14 residues. Per the germline V gene, CDR1 is SGHNT and CDR2 is YYREEE (reference sequence). Trimming cost V 4 bases and J 1 base, with 8 bases left between them. CDR3: CASSPVRNTGELFF. CDR3 sequence (DNA): TGTGCCAGCAGCCCCGTCCGGAACACCGGGGAGCTGTTTTTT.

The chain uses TRBV29-1 and TRBJ2-2; TRBD2 matches 11 bases. V was clipped by 6 bases and J by 4 bases; unmatched bases: 4. Germline CDR1 reads SQVTM; CDR2 reads ANQGSEA. The CDR3 contains 14 residues. Here the CDR3 reads CSVLAGASTGELFF. CDR3 in DNA: TGCAGCGTACTAGCGGGAGCGAGCACCGGGGAGCTGTTTTTT.

The chain combines TRBV29-1 with TRBJ2-5; the match to TRBD2 covers 9 bases. This CDR3 is built from 13 residues. From germline, CDR1 is SQVTM and CDR2 ANQGSEA. With V trimmed by 4 bases and J by 3 bases, 3 bases remained unmatched. The chain's CDR3 is CSVATSGEETQYF. CDR3 DNA sequence: TGCAGCGTTGCGACTAGCGGAGAAGAGACCCAGTACTTC.

The J gene is TRBJ2-7, the V gene TRBV10-1; 13 nucleotides align to TRBD2. After removal of 5 bases from V and 4 bases from J, the junction contained 11 bases not matched to a gene. This CDR3 comprises 17 residues. Looked up from germline, CDR1 is WNHNN and CDR2 is SYGVQD (reference sequence). The CDR3 loop is CASSTGLAGPREYEQYF. For the CDR3, the DNA is TGCGCCAGCAGTACGGGACTAGCGGGGCCCCGGGAGTACGAGCAGTACTTC.

The chain recombines TRBV7-2 with TRBJ1-1; a possible D gene is TRBD1 (6 bases). The V end was cut by 4 bases, the J end by 4 bases, with 16 bases between. Germline CDR1 reads SGHTA; CDR2 reads FQGNSA. This CDR3 is built from 15 residues. CDR3 bases: TGTGCCAGCAGCTCTCATGGCAGGGGTACCACTGAAGCTTTCTTT. Translated: CASSSHGRGTTEAFF.

The chain links TRBV2 to TRBJ1-5; D gene ambiguous. Trimming stripped 5 bases from V and 0 bases from J, with 11 bases between. The germline gives CDR1 SNHLY, CDR2 FYNNEI. CDR3 length: 15 residues. CDR3 nucleotide sequence: TGTGCCAGCAGTCCAGACATCACTAGCAATCAGCCCCAGCATTTT. Amino acid sequence: CASSPDITSNQPQHF. Using reference TRBV2 and TRBJ1-5 for the parts outside the CDR3, the full variable domain is EPEVTQTPSHQVTQMGQEVILRCVPISNHLYFYWYRQILGQKVEFLVSFYNNEISEKSEIFDDQFSVERPDGSNFTLKIRSTKLEDSAMYFCASSPDITSNQPQHFGDGTRLSIL.

The V and J genes are TRBV7-9 and TRBJ2-5; a weak D match, TRBD2 (7 bases). Germline lookup yields CDR1 SEHNR and CDR2 FQNEAQ (reference sequence). V shed 5 bases and J shed 5 bases, with 18 bases lying between them. The CDR3 runs to 15 residues. The CDR3 is CASSRSGGLGETQYF. The DNA for the CDR3 is TGTGCCAGCAGCCGATCCGGGGGGCTGGGTGAGACCCAGTACTTC.

J is TRBJ2-7 and V is TRBV27; 11 positions match TRBD1. The CDR3 loop spans 16 amino acids. With V trimmed by 7 bases and J by 2 bases, 10 bases remained unmatched. Germline CDR1 is MNHEY and CDR2 is SMNVEV (reference sequence). This CDR3 reads CASTRGPGQGAYEQYF. The CDR3 DNA reads TGTGCCAGCACTAGGGGCCCGGGACAGGGGGCCTACGAGCAGTACTTC.

This chain links TRBV18 with TRBJ2-7; the D gene is possibly TRBD2 (5 bases). The CDR3 totals 13 residues. Germline assignment: CDR1 KGHSH and CDR2 LQKENI. Trimming cost V 3 bases and J 6 bases, with 12 bases left between them. The CDR3 nucleotides are TGTGCCAGCTCACCGGCAGAGGGCAGCGAGCAGTACTTC. This encodes CASSPAEGSEQYF.

This chain uses TRBV18 with TRBJ1-2, with D tentatively TRBD1 (5 bases). Germline CDR1 KGHSH, CDR2 LQKENI. There are 13 residues in the CDR3. V was clipped by 6 bases and J by 3 bases, with 11 bases between them. CDR3 residues: CASSPGVDYGYTF. For the CDR3, the DNA is TGTGCCAGCTCGCCGGGGGTTGACTATGGCTACACCTTC.

The J gene is TRBJ2-5, the V gene TRBV19; the D gene is possibly TRBD2 (5 bases). The CDR3 runs 14 residues. CDR1 is LNHDA, CDR2 SQIVND, per germline (reference sequence). Trimming stripped 9 bases from V and 4 bases from J, with 18 bases between. The CDR3 DNA reads TGTGCCAGGACTCCGGACTGCTCCCCAGAGACCCAGTACTTC. Protein product: CARTPDCSPETQYF.

The gene calls are TRBV7-3 and TRBJ2-2, with D maybe TRBD1 (6 bases). Germline V gene sequence: CDR1 SGHTA, CDR2 FQGTGA. The CDR3 extends over 17 amino acids. V gave up 0 bases and J gave up 0 bases, with 11 bases separating them. The CDR3 loop reads CASSLTPAGANTGELFF. CDR3 DNA: TGTGCCAGCAGCTTAACCCCGGCAGGGGCGAACACCGGGGAGCTGTTTTTT.

As for this clone: Other nucleotide sequences from this sample produce the same CDR3. The rearrangement uses TRBV7-3 and TRBJ1-1, with 7 bases lining up with TRBD1. CDR3 size: 18 residues. The ends lost 5 bases at V and 2 bases at J; junction bases unmatched: 17. Per the germline V gene, CDR1 is SGHTA and CDR2 is FQGTGA. The CDR3 DNA sequence: TGTGCCAGCAGCGTCGGGGACAGAGGGCCGGGGGAAAACACTGAAGCTTTCTTT. As protein: CASSVGDRGPGENTEAFF.

This chain uses TRBV30 with TRBJ1-4, with D unclear. The V end lost 8 bases, the J end lost 5 bases, and 12 bases lay between the germline ends. Germline CDR1 reads GTSNPN; CDR2 reads SVGIG (reference sequence). The CDR3 is 12 residues long. CDR3 region: CAGLHRNEKLFF. Written as DNA, the CDR3 is TGTGCCGGGCTACATAGAAATGAAAAACTGTTTTTT.

V and J are TRBV27 and TRBJ2-1; 9 nucleotides align to TRBD2. The trim removed 3 bases at V and 6 bases at J, leaving 3 bases unmatched. Germline V CDR1 and CDR2: MNHEY, SMNVEV (reference sequence). CDR3 length: 14 residues. The CDR3 bases are TGTGCCAGCAGTTTGACTAGCGGAACCAATGAGCAGTTCTTC. As protein: CASSLTSGTNEQFF.

Note on this clone: No conserved phenylalanine or tryptophan ends this CDR3, so it is likely a read error. The chain is built from TRBV19 and TRBJ1-2, with TRBD1 as a possible D gene (5 bases). CDR1 and CDR2 from the germline V gene are LNHDA and SQIVND (reference sequence). Trimming took 5 bases from V and 3 from J, leaving 7 bases between them. The CDR3 is made up of 12 amino acids. In nucleotides, the CDR3 is TGTGCCAGTAGTCGGGGGGACTATGGCTACACCCTC. Translating gives CASSRGDYGYTL.

This sequence joins TRBV28 and TRBJ2-7; D ambiguous. Between the trimmed V and J ends, which lost 5 bases and 1 base, there was a span of 18 bases. The germline V gene encodes CDR1 MDHEN and CDR2 SYDVKM. There are 16 residues in the CDR3. The CDR3 reads CASSNVGRSLSYEQYF. In DNA form, the CDR3 reads TGTGCCAGCAGTAATGTCGGCAGGTCCCTTTCCTACGAGCAGTACTTC. Full variable domain (outside the CDR3, taken from reference TRBV28 and TRBJ2-7): DVKVTQSSRYLVKRTGEKVFLECVQDMDHENMFWYRQDPGLGLRLIYFSYDVKMKEKGDIPEGYSVSREKKERFSLILESASTNQTSMYLCASSNVGRSLSYEQYFGPGTRLTVT.

The rearrangement links TRBV19 to TRBJ2-7; 7 positions agree with TRBD2. The ends lost 3 bases at V and 3 bases at J; junction bases unmatched: 8. CDR1 is LNHDA, CDR2 SQIVND, per germline (reference sequence). CDR3 length: 15 residues. The CDR3 loop reads CASSISGSIHYEQYF. CDR3 coding DNA: TGTGCCAGTAGTATTAGCGGGTCAATACACTACGAGCAGTACTTC. Full variable domain (remainder filled in from reference TRBV19 and TRBJ2-7): DGGITQSPKYLFRKEGQNVTLSCEQNLNHDAMYWYRQDPGQGLRLIYYSQIVNDFQKGDIAEGYSVSREKKESFPLTVTSAQKNPTAFYLCASSISGSIHYEQYFGPGTRLTVT.

The genes are TRBV5-1 and TRBJ1-1; tentative D call: TRBD1 (6 bases). V was cut by 3 bases and J by 0 bases, with 15 bases left in between. Germline assignment: CDR1 SGHRS and CDR2 YFSETQ. This CDR3 is built from 16 residues. The CDR3 nucleotides are TGCGCCAGCAGCTCCTACACAGGGAATATGAACACTGAAGCTTTCTTT. As protein: CASSSYTGNMNTEAFF.